The clone carrying this T cell receptor beta chain was counted ten times or more. Its antigen remains unidentified. Using RNA transcripts as the source, TCR beta CDR3 regions were amplified. The TCR CDR3 first-round RT-PCR relied on the HTBI primer set. TCRdb redid the calling of the multiplex PCR reads with MiXCR, one entry per CDR3 protein. Among fewer than 850,000 distinct CDR3 sequences, around a sixth were seen once, and the ten largest hold about 14%. The study defined stable Graves' hyperthyroidism as no ophthalmopathy progression within 18 months. The data were taken from a study of T cells in Graves' hyperthyroidism and ophthalmopathy. Notes on the study in general: Progression to ophthalmopathy was predicted a median of approximately seven months early.

This CDR3 spans 13 amino acids. After removal of 0 bases from V and 8 bases from J, the junction contained 3 bases not matched to a gene. CDR1 is SGHRS and CDR2 is YFSETQ in the germline V gene. The chain uses TRBV5-1 and TRBJ1-2; 8 bases line up with TRBD1. The sequence came from a man aged 45-65 years with Graves' hyperthyroidism. Sample: blood. CDR3 protein: CASSLEGQGGYTF. CDR3 DNA: TGCGCCAGCAGCTTGGAAGGACAGGGAGGCTACACCTTC.